This T cell receptor (beta chain) derives from a study of shared clonotypes between healthy human individuals. Here immunoSEQ multiplex PCR was the method, and the copy in TCRdb shows in-frame clones only, minus some. Among some 800,000 clones listed, almost 95% were seen once. CD45RO-negative, CCR7-positively selected cells formed the naive CD8 fraction, excluding terminally differentiated effector memory CD45RA+ cells. The trim removed 6 bases at V and 2 bases at J, leaving 6 bases unmatched. CDR1 and CDR2 from the germline V gene are MNHNS and SASEGT. The CDR3 contains 14 residues. The clonotype originates from a man aged 25 to 45 in good health. The sequenced sample consisted of naive CD8+ T cells sorted from blood. The chain has TRBV6-1 and TRBJ2-7, with 8 bases identical to TRBD1. The CDR3 region is CASRAAGGPYEQYF. DNA for the CDR3: TGTGCCAGCAGGGCCGCAGGGGGCCCCTACGAGCAGTACTTC.